The source of this T cell receptor (beta chain) is a study of CD8+ T cells in alopecia areata. Broader study findings: In patients, TCRs were shared less clearly than in mice, and HLA may possibly be involved.

The treatment: oral pan-JAK inhibitor, 5-10 mg twice daily. Alopecia areata patients provided lesional scalp punch biopsies and peripheral blood. Investigators isolated RNA and reverse transcribed it into cDNA to act as the sequencing template. TCRdb's copy holds only in-frame clones and misses some; the assay was immunoSEQ multiplex PCR. The sample lists around 270,000 clones, 58% occurring once. As concerns this clone: Its target is unknown.

Trimming removed 2 bases from V and 3 bases from J; junction bases left unmatched: 6. The V gene's germline CDR1 is SNHLY and CDR2 FYNNEI. The CDR3 runs to 15 residues. Sequences were derived from CD4+ T cells sorted from blood, sampled at week 24, from a patient treated with tofacitinib. The chain employs TRBV2 and TRBJ1-1, with 7 bases identical to TRBD1. The receptor comes from a human donor with alopecia areata. The CDR3 region is CASSEQGGWDTEAFF. The CDR3 DNA follows: TGTGCCAGCAGTGAACAGGGGGGCTGGGACACTGAAGCTTTCTTT. Complete variable domain (other parts from reference TRBV2 and TRBJ1-1): EPEVTQTPSHQVTQMGQEVILRCVPISNHLYFYWYRQILGQKVEFLVSFYNNEISEKSEIFDDQFSVERPDGSNFTLKIRSTKLEDSAMYFCASSEQGGWDTEAFFGQGTRLTVV.